This note documents a single TCR beta chain sequence. Its antigen is unknown. The source of the sample is a study of OX40 agonist ivuxolimab in advanced cancers. Assay used: immunoSEQ multiplex PCR; TCRdb lists only in-frame clones, some missing. This sample has about 26,000 clones, with 85% to 90% found just once. The germline V and J ends were trimmed by 0 bases and 7 bases, with 13 bases remaining between them. The CDR3 spans 15 residues. CDR1 and CDR2 (germline): SEHNR, FQNEAQ (reference sequence). The study's findings and limits: Expanded clones belonging to CD8+ T cells outnumbered, on average, those of CD4+. Some of the nonresponding patients also showed low levels of normalized T-cell clonal expansion.

Autoimmune disease history or systemic immunosuppression led to patient exclusion. The chain recombines TRBV7-9 with TRBJ2-1; D is possibly TRBD2 (5 bases). Sequencing was performed on CD4+ or CD8+ T cells sorted from blood, taken in a trial of the OX40 agonist ivuxolimab. The clonotype was recovered from an adult with an advanced solid tumor such as melanoma, head and neck, liver or kidney cancer. CDR3 DNA sequence: TGTGCCAGCAGCTTAGCCCCGCTAGCTACGAATGAGCAGTTCTTC. This encodes CASSLAPLATNEQFF.